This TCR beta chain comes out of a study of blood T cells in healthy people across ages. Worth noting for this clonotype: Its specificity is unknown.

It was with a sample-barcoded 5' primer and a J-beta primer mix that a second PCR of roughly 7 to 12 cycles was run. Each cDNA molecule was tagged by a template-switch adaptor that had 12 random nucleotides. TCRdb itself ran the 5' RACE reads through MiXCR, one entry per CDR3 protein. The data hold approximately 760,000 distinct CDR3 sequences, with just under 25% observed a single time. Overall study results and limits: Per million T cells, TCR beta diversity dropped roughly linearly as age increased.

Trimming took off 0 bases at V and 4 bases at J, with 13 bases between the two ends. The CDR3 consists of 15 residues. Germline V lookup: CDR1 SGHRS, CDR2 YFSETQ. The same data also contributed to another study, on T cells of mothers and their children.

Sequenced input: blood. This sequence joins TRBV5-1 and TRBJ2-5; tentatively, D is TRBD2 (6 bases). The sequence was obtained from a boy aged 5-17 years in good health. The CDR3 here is CASSLGDFEGETQYF. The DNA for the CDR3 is TGCGCCAGCAGCTTGGGGGACTTCGAGGGAGAGACCCAGTACTTC.